This T cell receptor beta chain was captured in a study of CD8+CD57+ T cells in acquired aplastic anemia. In the study overall: CD4+ and CD8+ cells, once sorted, gave DNA averaging around 3.2 ug.

The use of genomic DNA as template underpinned the TCR beta VDJ and CDR3 profiling. One entry per CDR3 protein, called by TCRdb with MiXCR from the reads. This sample has 95,000 to 150,000 distinct CDR3 sequences, with over 30% found just once. This clonotype came up many times. The sequenced patients had an expansion of CD8+CD57+ cells seen by flow cytometry. Germline V gene data show CDR1 as LGHNA and CDR2 as YNFKEQ. The CDR3 runs to 17 residues. The V and J ends lost 0 bases and 1 base respectively, with 10 bases between them. This sequence originates from a human donor with aplastic anemia. The specimen sequenced was sorted CD4+, CD8+, or CD8+CD57+ T cells (not recorded which) from PBMCs. The gene calls are TRBV4-2 and TRBJ1-6; a weak D match, TRBD1 (5 bases). CDR3 residues: CASSQERRVSYNSPLHF. In DNA, the CDR3 is TGTGCCAGCAGCCAAGAGCGCAGGGTATCCTATAATTCACCCCTCCACTTT.